Listed below are T cell receptor beta chains from one sample, sequenced in a study of cytomegalovirus exposure and HLA in healthy donors. The assay was immunoSEQ multiplex PCR, and TCRdb's table has in-frame clones only and misses some. The sample shows 200,000 or so clones, 70% to 85% of them seen only once. Sequenced: PBMCs. Every receptor here comes from a woman in her twenties or thirties in good health and CMV-seropositive. The CDR3 runs from the conserved cysteine through the conserved F or W. Each record gives: clone size, D gene, J gene, V gene, CDR3 DNA, CDR3 protein. A D gene is named only where the DNA matches it firmly. For some rows the clone size is stated as once, few or many, or as a class when expanded; others skip it.

>.|TRBD2|TRBJ2-7|TRBV7-9
TGTGCCAGCAGCTTATCGGGGGGTTCACTCACCTACGAGCAGTACTTC
CASSLSGGSLTYEQYF
>once|TRBD2|TRBJ2-3|TRBV28
TGTGCCAGCAGTTTATCCCCCAGCGGGATGTTGACAGATACGCAGTATTTT
CASSLSPSGMLTDTQYF
>.|TRBD1|TRBJ2-3|TRBV5-1
TGCGCCAGCAGCTTGCTCCCCGGGACAGGTGCTAGCACAGATACGCAGTATTTT
CASSLLPGTGASTDTQYF
>.|.|TRBJ2-5|TRBV6-5
TGTGCCAGCAGTTACACCCCAAGGCGGGAGACCCAGTACTTC
CASSYTPRRETQYF
>.|.|TRBJ1-5|TRBV27
TGTGCCGACAGATATAGCAATCAGCCCCAGCATTTT
CADRYSNQPQHF
>.|.|TRBJ2-7|TRBV27
TGTGCCAGCAGCCCGAGTGGGAGGGAGACAGGCTACGAGCAGTACTTC
CASSPSGRETGYEQYF
>.|TRBD2|TRBJ2-1|TRBV19
TGTGCCAGTAGCGACTTAGCGGGAGATGAGCAGTTCTTC
CASSDLAGDEQFF
>.|.|TRBJ2-1|TRBV7-2
TGTGCCAGCAGCCAGGGACTTACCTTGTTCTTC
CASSQGLTLFF
>.|.|TRBJ1-1|TRBV29-1
TGCAGCGTTGACGTGGGGCGAGAAGCTTTCTTT
CSVDVGREAFF
>.|.|TRBJ1-2|TRBV5-1
TGCGCCAGCAGCCTAGGACAAATCAAGGACTATGGCTACACCTTC
CASSLGQIKDYGYTF
>.|TRBD2|TRBJ2-5|TRBV2
TGTGCCAGCAGGCCGGGACTAGGAGTGGAGACCCAGTACTTC
CASRPGLGVETQYF